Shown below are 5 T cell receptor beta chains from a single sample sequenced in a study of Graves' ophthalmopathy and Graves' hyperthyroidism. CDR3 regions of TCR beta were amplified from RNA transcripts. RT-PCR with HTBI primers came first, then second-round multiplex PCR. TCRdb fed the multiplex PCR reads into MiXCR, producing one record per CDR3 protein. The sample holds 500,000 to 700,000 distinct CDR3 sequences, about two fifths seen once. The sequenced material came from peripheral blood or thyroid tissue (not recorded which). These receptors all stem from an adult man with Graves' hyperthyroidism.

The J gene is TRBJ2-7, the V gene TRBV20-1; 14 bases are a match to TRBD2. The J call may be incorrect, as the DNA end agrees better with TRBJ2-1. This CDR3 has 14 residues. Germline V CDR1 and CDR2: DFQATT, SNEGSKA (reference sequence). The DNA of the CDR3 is TGCAGTGCTAGAGGGACTAGCGGGGGGAATGAGCAGTTCTTC. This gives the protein CSARGTSGGNEQFF.

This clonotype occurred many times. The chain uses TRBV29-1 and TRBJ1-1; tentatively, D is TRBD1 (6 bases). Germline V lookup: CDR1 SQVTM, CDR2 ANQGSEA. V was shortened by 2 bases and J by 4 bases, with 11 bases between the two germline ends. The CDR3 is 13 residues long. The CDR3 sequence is CSVETGFGTEAFF. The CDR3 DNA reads TGCAGCGTTGAAACAGGGTTCGGCACTGAAGCTTTCTTT.

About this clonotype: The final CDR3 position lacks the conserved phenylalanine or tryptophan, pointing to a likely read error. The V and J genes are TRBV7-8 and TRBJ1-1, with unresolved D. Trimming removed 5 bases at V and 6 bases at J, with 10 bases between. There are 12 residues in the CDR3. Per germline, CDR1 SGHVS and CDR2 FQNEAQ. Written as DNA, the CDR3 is TGTGCCAGCAGCCCGGCGCGCCCTGAAGCTTTCATT. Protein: CASSPARPEAFI.

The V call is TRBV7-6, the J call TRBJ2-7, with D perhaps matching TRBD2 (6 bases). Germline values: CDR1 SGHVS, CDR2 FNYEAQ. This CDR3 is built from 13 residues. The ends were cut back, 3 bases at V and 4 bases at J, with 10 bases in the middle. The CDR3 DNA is TGTGCCAGCAGCTTGGGGACTCAATACGAGCAGTACTTC. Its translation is CASSLGTQYEQYF.

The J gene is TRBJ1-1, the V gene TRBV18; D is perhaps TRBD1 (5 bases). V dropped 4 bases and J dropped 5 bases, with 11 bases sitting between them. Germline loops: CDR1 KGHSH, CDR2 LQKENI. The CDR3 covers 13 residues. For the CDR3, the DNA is TGTGCCAGCTCACATACTGGGGGTACTGAAGCTTTCTTT. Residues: CASSHTGGTEAFF.